Shown below are 18 T cell receptor beta chains from a single sample sequenced in a study of OX40 agonist ivuxolimab in advanced cancers. The protocol was immunoSEQ multiplex PCR, while the TCRdb copy is restricted to in-frame clones and leaves out a portion. This sample carries around 83,000 clones, more than 85% of them seen once, and the ten largest clones take approximately 2.5%. Material: CD4+ or CD8+ T cells sorted from blood, obtained in a trial of the OX40 agonist ivuxolimab. The receptors were gathered from an adult with an advanced solid tumor such as melanoma, head and neck, liver or kidney cancer.

This clone was seen once. The chain uses TRBV27 and TRBJ2-7; 9 bases match TRBD1. This CDR3 is 15 amino acids long. Germline V gene sequence: CDR1 MNHEY, CDR2 SMNVEV (reference sequence). V trimming: 6 bases; J trimming: 2 bases; junction bases outside the gene matches: 8. The CDR3, as DNA: TGTGCCAGCAGCTCCGGACAGGGGCCCACCTACGAGCAGTACTTC. It codes for CASSSGQGPTYEQYF.

Points on this clone: The junction and the germline gene differ at one end; a read error may be behind it. This chain joins TRBV5-1 and TRBJ2-7; 9 bases fit TRBD1. Germline lookup yields CDR1 SGHRS and CDR2 YFSETQ. The CDR3 runs 16 residues. The CDR3 spells CASSTSKGTGSSEQYF. CDR3 sequence (DNA): TGCGCCAGCAGCACATCGAAAGGGACAGGGTCCTCCGAGCAGTACTTC.

The CDR3 loop is CASSRRDLGELFF. CDR3 nucleotides: TGTGCCAGCAGCCGAAGAGATCTCGGGGAGCTGTTTTTT. This sequence joins TRBV14 and TRBJ2-2, with D unclear. V was clipped by 4 bases and J by 7 bases, with 10 bases between them. Germline CDR1 and CDR2: SGHDN and FVKESK. CDR3 length: 13 residues.

V and J are TRBV7-4 and TRBJ2-7; tentative D call: TRBD1 (6 bases). The CDR3 runs 13 residues. Trimming took off 8 bases at V and 4 bases at J, with 15 bases between the two ends. Germline values: CDR1 SGHVT, CDR2 SQSDAQ. CDR3 loop: CASRFEGVYEQYF. In DNA, the CDR3 is TGTGCCAGCCGATTCGAGGGGGTTTACGAGCAGTACTTC. The whole variable domain, filled in from reference TRBV7-4 and TRBJ2-7, reads GAGVSQSPRYKVAKRGRDVALRCDSISGHVTLYWYRQTLGQGSEVLTYSQSDAQRDKSGRPSGRFSAERPERSVSTLKIQRTEQGDSAVYLCASRFEGVYEQYFGPGTRLTVT.

This clone has a single count. This chain uses TRBV5-1 with TRBJ2-7; D gene ambiguous. Per germline, CDR1 SGHRS and CDR2 YFSETQ. The CDR3 contains 15 residues. The V end was cut by 0 bases, the J end by 2 bases, with 12 bases between. The CDR3 reads CASSLVVGATYEQYF. As DNA, the CDR3 is TGCGCCAGCAGCTTGGTGGTCGGAGCAACCTACGAGCAGTACTTC.

The chain carries TRBV7-2 and TRBJ2-1; 7 nucleotides align to TRBD2. This CDR3 is built from 16 residues. The V gene end was trimmed by 0 bases and the J gene end by 0 bases; junction bases not matched to a gene: 2. From germline, CDR1 is SGHTA and CDR2 FQGNSA. CDR3 sequence reads: CASSLATSDSYNEQFF. The CDR3 DNA reads as TGTGCCAGCAGCTTAGCCACTAGCGACTCCTACAATGAGCAGTTCTTC.

The chain has TRBV7-2 and TRBJ2-1; 7 nucleotides match TRBD1. The junction had 9 bases not matched to a gene; V was cut back by 7 bases and J by 0 bases. Germline V gene data show CDR1 as SGHTA and CDR2 as FQGNSA. There are 16 residues in the CDR3. CDR3 bases: TGTGCCAGCACCAGACAGGGAATGGGCTCCTACAATGAGCAGTTCTTC. Translation gives CASTRQGMGSYNEQFF.

V gene TRBV2 combines with J gene TRBJ1-5; a possible D gene is TRBD1 (6 bases). Trimming cost V 5 bases and J 6 bases, with 17 bases left between them. The germline V gene has CDR1 SNHLY and CDR2 FYNNEI. This CDR3 spans 15 amino acids. The CDR3 DNA sequence: TGTGCCAGCAGTTCGACCGGGGGCCTTGGTCAGCCCCAGCATTTT. Translated, it gives CASSSTGGLGQPQHF.

This chain connects TRBV28 to TRBJ1-2; D remains ambiguous. The germline gives CDR1 MDHEN, CDR2 SYDVKM. The CDR3 is 17 amino acids. The ends were cut back, 3 bases at V and 8 bases at J, with 25 bases in the middle. CDR3 loop: CASSLVMITATSGGYTF. The CDR3 region has the DNA TGTGCCAGCAGTTTGGTCATGATTACAGCTACAAGCGGGGGCTACACCTTC.

This clone was seen only once. The chain combines TRBV5-1 with TRBJ2-2, with 7 positions matching TRBD1. V lost 3 bases to trimming and J lost 0 bases; unmatched junction nucleotides: 2. This CDR3 region has 15 residues. The germline gives CDR1 SGHRS, CDR2 YFSETQ. In DNA form, the CDR3 reads TGCGCCAGCAGCTCAGGGACAGCGAACACCGGGGAGCTGTTTTTT. It specifies CASSSGTANTGELFF.

The V gene is TRBV5-1, the J gene TRBJ2-7; no definite D call. Germline CDR1 reads SGHRS; CDR2 reads YFSETQ. This CDR3 has 14 residues. Trimming shortened V by 0 bases and J by 6 bases, and 13 bases separated the two germline ends. The CDR3 DNA reads TGCGCCAGCAGCTTGGCCTGGAATTTTGGCGAGCAGTACTTC. Encoded protein: CASSLAWNFGEQYF.

This chain uses TRBV27 with TRBJ2-3; TRBD2 agrees at 7 bases. Per the germline V gene, CDR1 is MNHEY and CDR2 is SMNVEV (reference sequence). Unmatched junction bases numbered 9, after V lost 5 bases and J lost 1 base. The CDR3 is 16 amino acids. The CDR3 region is CASSPAWAGGTDTQYF. In nucleotides, the CDR3 is TGTGCCAGCAGTCCCGCCTGGGCGGGAGGCACAGATACGCAGTATTTT.

J is TRBJ1-5 and V is TRBV27; 9 positions match TRBD1. The CDR3 extends over 14 amino acids. V lost 3 bases and J lost 6; bases outside the gene matches: 3. Per the germline V gene, CDR1 is MNHEY and CDR2 is SMNVEV (reference sequence). CDR3 bases: TGTGCCAGCAGTTTTGGGACAGGGACTCAGCCCCAGCATTTT. As protein: CASSFGTGTQPQHF.

V and J are TRBV9 and TRBJ1-6, with D uncertain. This CDR3 has 15 amino acids. V shed 5 bases and J shed 6 bases, with 15 bases lying between them. Per germline, CDR1 SGDLS and CDR2 YYNGEE. Written as DNA, the CDR3 is TGTGCCAGCAGTCTCACCGGGCAACTTAATTCACCCCTCCACTTT. Amino acids: CASSLTGQLNSPLHF.

V usage is TRBV28 and J usage is TRBJ2-7; D possibly corresponds to TRBD1 (5 bases). The germline gives CDR1 MDHEN, CDR2 SYDVKM. Trimming stripped 6 bases from V and 3 bases from J, with 12 bases between. This CDR3 comprises 13 residues. The CDR3, as DNA: TGTGCCAGCAGGGGGTCAGGGATCTACGAGCAGTACTTC. Translating gives CASRGSGIYEQYF.

This clone was recorded once. V gene TRBV28 combines with J gene TRBJ1-5; maybe TRBD1 (6 bases). Germline assignment: CDR1 MDHEN and CDR2 SYDVKM. The CDR3 loop spans 13 amino acids. The V end lost 7 bases, the J end lost 6 bases, and 13 bases lay between the germline ends. CDR3 coding DNA: TGTGCCAGCAAGCTACAGGGAAGTCAGCCCCAGCATTTT. It translates to CASKLQGSQPQHF.

This clone has just one count. V and J are TRBV2 and TRBJ2-1; TRBD1 aligns across 9 bases. Looked up from germline, CDR1 is SNHLY and CDR2 is FYNNEI. The junction had 8 bases not matched to a gene; V was cut back by 8 bases and J by 15 bases. The CDR3 extends over 11 amino acids. The CDR3 DNA sequence: TGTGCCAGCGGGCCGGGACAGGGTTCGTTCTTC. This encodes CASGPGQGSFF.

The chain is built from TRBV9 and TRBJ2-7, with TRBD2 identical over 7 bases. This CDR3 has 15 amino acids. Looked up from germline, CDR1 is SGDLS and CDR2 is YYNGEE. The V gene end was trimmed by 0 bases and the J gene end by 2 bases; junction bases not matched to a gene: 5. The DNA for the CDR3 is TGTGCCAGCAGCGTAGGGGCAGGACTAGCCTACGAGCAGTACTTC. The encoded protein is CASSVGAGLAYEQYF.